Listed below are T cell receptor beta chains from one sample, sequenced in a study of blood T cell repertoires in COVID-19. The protocol was immunoSEQ multiplex PCR, while the TCRdb copy is restricted to in-frame clones and leaves out a portion. This table has 100,000 to 150,000 clones, about 88% appearing once. Sequenced input: peripheral blood. These receptors were collected from a man aged 60 to 75 with COVID-19, enrolled during active disease. Both conserved end residues are part of each CDR3. The order of the fields is D gene, J gene, clone size, V gene, CDR3 protein, CDR3 DNA. A D gene is named only where the DNA matches it firmly. A row's size may be missing; if present it is once, few, many or a size class.

>TRBD1|TRBJ1-2|.|TRBV7-2
CASSQGQVNYGYTF
TGTGCCAGCAGCCAAGGACAGGTTAACTATGGCTACACCTTC
>TRBD1|TRBJ1-5|few|TRBV5-1
CASSAGTGNQPQHF
TGCGCCAGCAGTGCCGGGACAGGGAACCAGCCCCAGCATTTT
>TRBD1|TRBJ2-7|.|TRBV7-2
CASSSVGQNYEQYF
TGTGCCAGCAGCTCCGTGGGACAGAACTACGAGCAGTACTTC
>TRBD1|TRBJ2-7|.|TRBV6-5
CASSYWDRAHEQYF
TGTGCCAGCAGTTACTGGGACAGGGCCCACGAGCAGTACTTC
>.|TRBJ2-3|.|TRBV24-1
CATSDLKDTTDTQYF
TGTGCCACCAGTGATTTAAAGGACACCACAGATACGCAGTATTTT
>TRBD1|TRBJ1-1|.|TRBV7-3
CASSLSGTGGPTEAFF
TGTGCCAGCAGCTTGTCCGGGACAGGGGGGCCCACTGAAGCTTTCTTT
>.|TRBJ1-1|.|TRBV4-3
CASSPPGGMNTEAFF
TGCGCCAGCAGCCCTCCCGGGGGGATGAACACTGAAGCTTTCTTT
>.|TRBJ2-7|.|TRBV4-1
CASSQGLDITSYEQYF
TGCGCCAGCAGCCAAGGGTTGGACATAACCTCCTACGAGCAGTACTTC
>.|TRBJ2-3|.|TRBV19
CASSHGDIPDTQYF
TGTGCCAGTAGCCACGGGGACATCCCAGATACGCAGTATTTT
>.|TRBJ2-2|.|TRBV7-2
CASSPRYPANTGELFF
TGTGCCAGCAGCCCCAGATACCCCGCGAACACCGGGGAGCTGTTTTTT